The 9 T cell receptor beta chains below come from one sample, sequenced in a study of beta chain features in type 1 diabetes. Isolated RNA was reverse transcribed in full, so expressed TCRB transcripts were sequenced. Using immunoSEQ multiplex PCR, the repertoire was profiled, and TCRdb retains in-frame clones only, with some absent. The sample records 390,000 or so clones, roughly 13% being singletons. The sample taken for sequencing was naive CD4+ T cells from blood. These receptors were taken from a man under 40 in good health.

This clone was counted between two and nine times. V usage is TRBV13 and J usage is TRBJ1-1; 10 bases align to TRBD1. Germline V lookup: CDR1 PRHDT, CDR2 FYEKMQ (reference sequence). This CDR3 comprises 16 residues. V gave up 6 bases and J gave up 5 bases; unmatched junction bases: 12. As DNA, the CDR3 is TGTGCCAGCAGTTCCCTAACCGGGACAGGGGTTACTGAAGCTTTCTTT. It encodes CASSSLTGTGVTEAFF.

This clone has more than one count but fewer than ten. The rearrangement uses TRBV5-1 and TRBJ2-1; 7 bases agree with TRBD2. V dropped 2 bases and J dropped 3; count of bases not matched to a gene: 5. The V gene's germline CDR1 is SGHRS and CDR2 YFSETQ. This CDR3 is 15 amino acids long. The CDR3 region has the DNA TGCGCCAGCAGCTTCAGCGGGACCAGCTACAATGAGCAGTTCTTC. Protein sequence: CASSFSGTSYNEQFF.

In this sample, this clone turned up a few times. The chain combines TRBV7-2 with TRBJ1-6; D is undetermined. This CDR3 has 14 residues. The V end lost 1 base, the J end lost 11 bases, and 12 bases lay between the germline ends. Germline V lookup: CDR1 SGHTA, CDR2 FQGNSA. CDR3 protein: CASSLVAVGAPLHF. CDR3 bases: TGTGCCAGCAGCTTAGTGGCTGTTGGGGCACCCCTCCACTTT.

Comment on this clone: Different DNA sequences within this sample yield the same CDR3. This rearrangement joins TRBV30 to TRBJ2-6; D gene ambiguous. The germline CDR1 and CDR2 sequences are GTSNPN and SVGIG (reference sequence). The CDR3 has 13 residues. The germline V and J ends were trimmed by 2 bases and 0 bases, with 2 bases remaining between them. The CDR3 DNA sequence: TGTGCCTGGAGTTTCTCTGGGGCCAACGTCCTGACTTTC. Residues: CAWSFSGANVLTF.

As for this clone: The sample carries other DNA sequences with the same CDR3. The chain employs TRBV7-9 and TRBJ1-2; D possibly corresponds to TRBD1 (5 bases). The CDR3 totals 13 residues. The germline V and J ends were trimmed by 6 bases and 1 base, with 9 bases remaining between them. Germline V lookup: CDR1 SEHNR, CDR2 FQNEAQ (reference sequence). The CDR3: CASSLQGNYGYTF. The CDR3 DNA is TGTGCCAGCAGTCTCCAGGGTAACTATGGCTACACCTTC.

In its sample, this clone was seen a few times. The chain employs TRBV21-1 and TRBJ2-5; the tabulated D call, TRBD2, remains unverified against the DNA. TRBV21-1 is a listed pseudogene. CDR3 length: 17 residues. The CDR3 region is CASSLRPARRGQETQYF. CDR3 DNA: TGTGCCAGCTCTTTGCGTCCCGCCCGGAGAGGCCAAGAGACCCAGTACTTC.

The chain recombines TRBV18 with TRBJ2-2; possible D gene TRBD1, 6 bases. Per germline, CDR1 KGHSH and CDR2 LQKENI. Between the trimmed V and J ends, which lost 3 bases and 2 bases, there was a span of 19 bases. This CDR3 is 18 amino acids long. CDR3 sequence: CASSPSTHIGTNTGELFF. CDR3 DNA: TGTGCCAGCTCACCCTCAACACATATAGGGACAAACACCGGGGAGCTGTTTTTT.

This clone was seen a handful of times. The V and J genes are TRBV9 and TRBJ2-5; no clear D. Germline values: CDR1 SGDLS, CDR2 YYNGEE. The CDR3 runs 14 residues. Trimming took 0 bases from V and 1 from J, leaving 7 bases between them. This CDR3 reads CASSVAQPQETQYF. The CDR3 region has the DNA TGTGCCAGCAGCGTAGCTCAGCCCCAAGAGACCCAGTACTTC.

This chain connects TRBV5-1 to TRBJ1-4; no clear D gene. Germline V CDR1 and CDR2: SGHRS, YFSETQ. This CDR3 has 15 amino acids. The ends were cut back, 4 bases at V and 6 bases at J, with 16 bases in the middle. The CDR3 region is CASSPRPGKDEKLFF. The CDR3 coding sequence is TGCGCCAGCAGCCCAAGGCCCGGGAAAGATGAAAAACTGTTTTTT.